The 9 T cell receptor beta chains presented below share a single source sample, sequenced in a study of T cell responses to AZD1222 COVID-19 vaccine. Produced via immunoSEQ multiplex PCR; TCRdb's table is partial and in-frame only. The table has around 130,000 clones, roughly 94% seen once. Sequencing was performed on peripheral blood, taken on day 0 of AZD1222 vaccination. These receptor sequences come from an adult in good health.

The chain is built from TRBV27 and TRBJ1-2; 8 bases line up with TRBD1. Trimming cost V 6 bases and J 3 bases; bases outside gene matches: 6. The CDR3 is made up of 14 amino acids. Germline V gives CDR1 MNHEY, CDR2 SMNVEV (reference sequence). The CDR3 region has the DNA TGTGCCAGCAGGAGACAGGGGACGGACTATGGCTACACCTTC. Translation: CASRRQGTDYGYTF.

The chain recombines TRBV11-2 with TRBJ1-1; maybe TRBD1 (6 bases). CDR1 and CDR2 (germline): SGHAT, FQNNGV. With 5 bases removed from V and 4 bases from J, the gap between germline ends came to 20 bases. CDR3 length: 16 residues. CDR3 sequence reads: CASSQQGRGFSTEAFF. The CDR3 nucleotides are TGTGCCAGCAGCCAACAGGGTCGAGGATTTTCCACTGAAGCTTTCTTT.

The V call is TRBV2, the J call TRBJ2-5; D assignment may be TRBD1 or TRBD2 (6 bases each). CDR1 and CDR2 from the germline V gene are SNHLY and FYNNEI. V lost 8 bases and J lost 5, with 15 bases in between. The CDR3 runs to 13 residues. The CDR3 bases are TGTGCCAGCGTATCAACAGGGAGGGAGACCCAGTACTTC. As protein: CASVSTGRETQYF.

V gene TRBV28 combines with J gene TRBJ2-1; D is perhaps TRBD1 or TRBD2 (5 bases each). Germline values: CDR1 MDHEN, CDR2 SYDVKM. V lost 3 bases, J lost 7 bases, and 19 bases lay in between. The CDR3 has 16 residues. Here the CDR3 DNA reads TGTGCCAGCAGTTTCGCCGGGACGTCAGGATTGAATGAGCAGTTCTTC. It specifies CASSFAGTSGLNEQFF.

The rearrangement links TRBV4-2 to TRBJ2-7; D gene unclear. Per the germline V gene, CDR1 is LGHNA and CDR2 is YNFKEQ. The CDR3 sequence is 15 residues long. V was shortened by 2 bases and J by 3 bases, with 14 bases between the two germline ends. DNA for the CDR3: TGTGCCAGCAGCCAAAAGAGTCACAGAGACTACGAGCAGTACTTC. Its protein product is CASSQKSHRDYEQYF.

This clone has a single count. The genes are TRBV11-2 and TRBJ2-7; 9 nucleotides line up with TRBD2. From germline, CDR1 is SGHAT and CDR2 FQNNGV. The V gene end was trimmed by 5 bases and the J gene end by 5 bases; junction bases not matched to a gene: 13. The CDR3 loop spans 16 amino acids. The DNA for the CDR3 is TGTGCCAGCAGCCCCCGTAATAGCGGGAGTGTCCACGAGCAGTACTTC. Protein product: CASSPRNSGSVHEQYF.

This clone has a single count. The chain employs TRBV27 and TRBJ2-1; D ambiguous. Trimming left V 3 bases short and J 4 bases short, with 7 bases between. Germline loops: CDR1 MNHEY, CDR2 SMNVEV (reference sequence). The CDR3 spans 13 residues. CDR3 protein: CASSLIQYNEQFF. CDR3 bases: TGTGCCAGCAGTTTGATTCAGTACAATGAGCAGTTCTTC.

This clone was seen a few times. This chain connects TRBV28 to TRBJ2-7, with 9 bases that match TRBD2. Per germline, CDR1 MDHEN and CDR2 SYDVKM. The V segment lost 5 bases and the J segment 0 bases; nucleotides outside the gene matches: 8. This CDR3 has 16 amino acids. The CDR3, as DNA: TGTGCCAGCAGTCCGCACCTGGGACTAGCCTCCTACGAGCAGTACTTC. It encodes CASSPHLGLASYEQYF.

The chain combines TRBV7-2 with TRBJ1-1; D unresolved. The germline V gene has CDR1 SGHTA and CDR2 FQGNSA. Deletions cut 5 bases from V and 8 bases from J, with 9 bases between. The CDR3 is made up of 11 amino acids. CDR3: CASSPSLEAFF. The CDR3 DNA reads as TGTGCCAGCAGCCCCTCCCTAGAAGCTTTCTTT.